This T cell receptor beta chain stems from a study of PD-1 blockade in classical Hodgkin lymphoma. Study-level points and caveats: Why repertoires differed is undefined; disease activity or prior therapy possibly contributed. Newly diagnosed patients reportedly trailed healthy donors in baseline TCR diversity.

The table came from immunoSEQ multiplex PCR; TCRdb's copy has only in-frame clones and leaves some out. The sample holds tens of thousands of clones, under 95% seen once. Time point denoted: newly diagnosed, previously untreated cHL patient sample. Turning to this clone: Its antigen is undetermined.

Germline V CDR1 and CDR2: SGDLS, YYNGEE. V lost 3 bases and J lost 8, with 8 bases in between. The CDR3 is made up of 11 amino acids. The sequencing input was peripheral blood mononuclear cells (PBMCs). The clonotype originates from a human donor with classical Hodgkin lymphoma. The chain joins TRBV9 to TRBJ2-5, with unresolved D. This chain's CDR3 is CASSDSSTQYF. The CDR3 bases are TGTGCCAGCAGCGACAGTTCTACCCAGTACTTC.